The 5 T cell receptor beta chains below all came from one sample that was sequenced in a study of cytomegalovirus exposure and HLA in healthy donors. Primers included in the PCR were 60 Vbeta and 13 Jbeta primers. Generated by immunoSEQ multiplex PCR, the TCRdb table keeps only in-frame clones and is missing some. The sample records 95,000 to 150,000 clones, around three quarters being singletons. Source material: PBMCs. The source of these receptors is a man aged 35-49 years in good health and CMV-seronegative.

This clone came up once. V is TRBV23-1 and J is TRBJ1-5; D uncertain. TRBV23-1 is an ORF for which the function is uncertain. The CDR3 is 16 amino acids. Trimming pared 1 base from V and 2 bases from J, leaving 12 bases between. The CDR3 spells CASSQWPVAGNQPQHF. CDR3 nucleotide sequence: TGCGCCAGCAGTCAATGGCCGGTGGCGGGCAATCAGCCCCAGCATTTT.

The J gene is TRBJ1-6, the V gene TRBV30; 7 bases fit TRBD1. This CDR3 region has 12 residues. The germline V gene has CDR1 GTSNPN and CDR2 SVGIG (reference sequence). With 5 bases clipped from V and 5 bases from J, the junction kept 0 bases outside the gene matches. The CDR3 loop reads CAWDRDNSPLHF. In DNA, the CDR3 is TGTGCCTGGGACAGGGATAATTCACCCCTCCACTTT.

The chain uses TRBV7-9 and TRBJ2-7; 8 positions match TRBD1. Germline trimming cut 1 base from V and 3 bases from J; bases unmatched to any gene: 5. The germline CDR1 and CDR2 sequences are SEHNR and FQNEAQ (reference sequence). The CDR3 loop spans 15 amino acids. This chain's CDR3 is CASSLGTGILYEQYF. The CDR3 coding sequence is TGTGCCAGCAGCTTAGGGACAGGGATCCTCTACGAGCAGTACTTC.

The chain links TRBV2 to TRBJ1-6; 9 bases are a match to TRBD1. Germline V gene lookup returns CDR1 SNHLY and CDR2 FYNNEI. V dropped 0 bases and J dropped 13; count of bases not matched to a gene: 10. The length of the CDR3 is 16 residues. The DNA for the CDR3 is TGTGCCAGCAGTGAAGCGCTAGGGACAGGGAGGCCCCCCCTCCACTTT. Amino acid sequence: CASSEALGTGRPPLHF.

This chain uses TRBV4-2 with TRBJ2-2; 10 positions agree with TRBD2. Germline CDR1 and CDR2: LGHNA and YNFKEQ. The V segment lost 3 bases and the J segment 3 bases; nucleotides outside the gene matches: 1. The CDR3 loop spans 15 amino acids. The CDR3 sequence: CASSQLAGDTGELFF. The CDR3 nucleotides are TGTGCCAGCAGCCAGCTAGCGGGGGACACCGGGGAGCTGTTTTTT.